Below are 30 T cell receptor beta chains sequenced from a single sample in a study of T cells after yellow fever vaccination. TCRdb re-analysed the 5' RACE reads in MiXCR, keeping a single row per CDR3 protein. The sample carries approximately 450,000 distinct CDR3 sequences, roughly a sixth recorded once. Sequenced material: PBMCs, taken before the yellow fever booster vaccination. The receptors here all came from a young man who received the YFV17D yellow fever vaccine.

This clonotype has only a few counts. The chain recombines TRBV7-2 with TRBJ2-2, with unresolved D. The CDR3 runs to 15 residues. V lost 5 bases and J lost 6, with 16 bases in between. Per the germline V gene, CDR1 is SGHTA and CDR2 is FQGNSA. CDR3 DNA: TGTGCCAGCAGCCCGACCAGCGTTCGGGCCGGGGAGCTGTTTTTT. Residues: CASSPTSVRAGELFF.

This clonotype has more than one count but fewer than ten. V is TRBV20-1 and J is TRBJ2-1; 9 nucleotides line up with TRBD1. V gave up 6 bases and J gave up 1 base; unmatched junction bases: 19. The CDR3 contains 19 residues. Germline V CDR1 and CDR2: DFQATT, SNEGSKA (reference sequence). CDR3 in DNA: TGCAGTGCCAGCAGACAGGGGGACCTTAGGGTTAGATCCTACAATGAGCAGTTCTTC. This sequence encodes CSASRQGDLRVRSYNEQFF.

This chain uses TRBV5-1 with TRBJ2-1, with 12 nucleotides matching TRBD2. This CDR3 region has 17 residues. V was clipped by 4 bases and J by 6 bases; unmatched bases: 11. Looked up from germline, CDR1 is SGHRS and CDR2 is YFSETQ. CDR3 amino acids: CASSANLLAGGPNEQFF. The CDR3 nucleotides are TGCGCCAGCAGCGCAAATCTTCTAGCGGGGGGGCCCAATGAGCAGTTCTTC. Full variable domain (rest looked up from reference TRBV5-1 and TRBJ2-1): KAGVTQTPRYLIKTRGQQVTLSCSPISGHRSVSWYQQTPGQGLQFLFEYFSETQRNKGNFPGRFSGRQFSNSRSEMNVSTLELGDSALYLCASSANLLAGGPNEQFFGPGTRLTVL.

This chain connects TRBV28 to TRBJ1-5; D unclear. V was clipped by 8 bases and J by 8 bases, with 13 bases between them. The CDR3 loop spans 12 amino acids. Germline V gene sequence: CDR1 MDHEN, CDR2 SYDVKM. CDR3 protein: CASLSGAEPQHF. CDR3 DNA: TGTGCCAGCCTTTCGGGAGCCGAGCCCCAGCATTTT.

This chain uses TRBV28 with TRBJ1-2; possible D gene TRBD1, 5 bases. The germline CDR1 and CDR2 sequences are MDHEN and SYDVKM. The CDR3 has 13 residues. V was clipped by 5 bases and J by 6 bases, with 13 bases between them. CDR3 amino acids: CASSQSGWHGYTF. CDR3 DNA sequence: TGTGCCAGCAGTCAATCAGGGTGGCATGGCTACACCTTC.

This clonotype appeared many times. The gene calls are TRBV9 and TRBJ1-2; D unresolved. The CDR3 spans 12 residues. The V and J ends lost 4 bases and 5 bases respectively, with 9 bases between them. Looked up from germline, CDR1 is SGDLS and CDR2 is YYNGEE. The CDR3 is CASSRGEYGYTF. CDR3 sequence (DNA): TGTGCCAGCAGCCGGGGAGAATATGGCTACACCTTC.

The chain uses TRBV5-1 and TRBJ2-7; possible D gene TRBD2, 6 bases. The CDR3 loop spans 15 amino acids. V was cut by 0 bases and J by 0 bases, with 10 bases left in between. Germline CDR1 is SGHRS and CDR2 is YFSETQ. The DNA of the CDR3 is TGCGCCAGCAGCTTGGTGCCCGGGGGCTCCTACGAGCAGTACGTC. As protein: CASSLVPGGSYEQYV.

The chain employs TRBV10-3 and TRBJ2-7; D call uncertain. V was shortened by 2 bases and J by 0 bases, with 5 bases between the two germline ends. Per the germline V gene, CDR1 is ENHRY and CDR2 is SYGVKD. There are 13 residues in the CDR3. This chain's CDR3 is CAISEIDSYEQYV. The CDR3 DNA reads as TGTGCCATCAGTGAGATTGACTCCTACGAGCAGTACGTC.

This clonotype occurred a few times. The V call is TRBV5-1, the J call TRBJ1-1; D gene uncertain. The CDR3 has 15 residues. Germline assignment: CDR1 SGHRS and CDR2 YFSETQ. V lost 4 bases and J lost 0, with 13 bases in between. The CDR3 DNA reads TGCGCCAGCAGCACGGACGGACGGATGAACACTGAAGCTTTCTTT. Its translation: CASSTDGRMNTEAFF.

At least ten counts were recorded for this clonotype. The CDR3 sequence: CASSPERNYGYTF. CDR3 coding DNA: TGCGCCAGCAGCCCGGAAAGGAACTATGGCTACACCTTC. The chain carries TRBV5-1 and TRBJ1-2; D call uncertain. V lost 4 bases and J 2 bases, leaving 9 bases between the germline ends. There are 13 residues in the CDR3. The V gene's germline CDR1 is SGHRS and CDR2 YFSETQ.

This rearrangement joins TRBV5-1 to TRBJ1-1; D is unclear. The CDR3 has 14 amino acids. Germline V gene data show CDR1 as SGHRS and CDR2 as YFSETQ. V was trimmed by 4 bases and J by 4 bases, leaving 14 bases between them. The CDR3 reads CASSHGEGFTEAFF. In nucleotides, the CDR3 is TGCGCCAGCAGCCATGGAGAGGGTTTCACTGAAGCTTTCTTT.

The table lists this clonotype with a few counts. The chain couples TRBV28 to TRBJ1-5; maybe TRBD1 (5 bases). CDR3 length equals 16 residues. V gave up 6 bases and J gave up 3 bases, with 18 bases separating them. Germline-derived CDR1 and CDR2 are MDHEN and SYDVKM. This CDR3 is CASSLPWGGDNQPQHF. The DNA of the CDR3 is TGTGCCAGCAGCTTGCCGTGGGGGGGGGACAATCAGCCCCAGCATTTT.

This clonotype appeared a few times. The genes are TRBV20-1 and TRBJ2-2, with D possibly matching TRBD2 (7 bases). The CDR3 spans 16 residues. Germline V gene data show CDR1 as DFQATT and CDR2 as SNEGSKA (reference sequence). Trimming left V 0 bases short and J 5 bases short, with 16 bases between. CDR3: CSARDPRGAETGELFF. The CDR3 nucleotides are TGCAGTGCTAGAGACCCCCGGGGGGCAGAGACCGGGGAGCTGTTTTTT.

This clonotype was picked up one time. The J gene is TRBJ1-5, the V gene TRBV18; D might be TRBD1 (6 bases). Trimming removed 0 bases from V and 4 bases from J, with 7 bases in between. This CDR3 is 14 amino acids long. Germline CDR1 and CDR2: KGHSH and LQKENI. The CDR3 sequence: CASSPPGANQPQHF. For the CDR3, the DNA is TGTGCCAGCTCACCACCGGGGGCAAATCAGCCCCAGCATTTT.

The chain uses TRBV29-1 and TRBJ1-4; D ambiguous. Trimming cost V 0 bases and J 7 bases, with 12 bases left between them. From germline, CDR1 is SQVTM and CDR2 ANQGSEA. The CDR3 spans 14 residues. The CDR3 region is CSVEDRAGSEKLFF. The DNA of the CDR3 is TGCAGCGTTGAAGATAGGGCTGGGAGTGAAAAACTGTTTTTT.

This clonotype has more than one count but fewer than ten. The rearrangement joins TRBV5-1 to TRBJ2-3; 12 nucleotides match TRBD1. Germline CDR1 reads SGHRS; CDR2 reads YFSETQ. CDR3 size: 17 residues. Germline trimming cut 4 bases from V and 2 bases from J; bases unmatched to any gene: 8. The DNA for the CDR3 is TGCGCCAGCAGCCCACCGGGACAGGGGGCGATCACAGATACGCAGTATTTT. Residues: CASSPPGQGAITDTQYF. Filled out from reference TRBV5-1 and TRBJ2-3, the complete variable domain reads KAGVTQTPRYLIKTRGQQVTLSCSPISGHRSVSWYQQTPGQGLQFLFEYFSETQRNKGNFPGRFSGRQFSNSRSEMNVSTLELGDSALYLCASSPPGQGAITDTQYFGPGTRLTVL.

In this sample, this clonotype turned up many times. CDR3 sequence: CASSPGGANTGELFF. The DNA for the CDR3 is TGTGCCAGCAGCCCAGGGGGAGCGAACACCGGGGAGCTGTTTTTT. This chain links TRBV5-5 with TRBJ2-2; TRBD1 agrees at 7 bases. V shed 4 bases, J shed 0 bases, and the junction held 3 bases outside the gene matches. The length of the CDR3 is 15 residues. Germline V gene lookup returns CDR1 SGHKS and CDR2 YYEKEE (reference sequence).

This clonotype was seen only once. This rearrangement joins TRBV20-1 to TRBJ2-3; 9 positions agree with TRBD1. The CDR3 sequence is 14 residues long. Germline values: CDR1 DFQATT, CDR2 SNEGSKA (reference sequence). CDR3 in DNA: TGCAGCGGATCCGGGACAGGGAACACAGATACGCAGTATTTT. Protein sequence: CSGSGTGNTDTQYF.

This clonotype was detected a few times. Here the CDR3 DNA reads TGTGCCAGCAGTCTCAGGGGGCCTGGCACAGATACGCAGTATTTT. Protein product: CASSLRGPGTDTQYF. This chain uses TRBV12-3 or TRBV12-4 with TRBJ2-3, with 8 bases aligning to TRBD1. V trimming: 5 bases; J trimming: 1 base; junction bases outside the gene matches: 5. The CDR3 loop spans 15 amino acids.

CDR3 loop: CASSQDAAGQGASGYTF. The CDR3 coding sequence is TGCGCCAGCAGCCAAGATGCCGCGGGACAGGGGGCGAGTGGCTACACCTTC. The rearrangement uses TRBV4-3 and TRBJ1-2; TRBD1 aligns across 12 bases. The CDR3 covers 17 residues. Germline V lookup: CDR1 LGHNA, CDR2 YSLEER. Trimming cost V 0 bases and J 7 bases; bases outside gene matches: 9.

The chain links TRBV19 to TRBJ2-5; D might be TRBD2 (6 bases). The V end lost 3 bases, the J end lost 5 bases, and 10 bases lay between the germline ends. Per germline, CDR1 LNHDA and CDR2 SQIVND (reference sequence). The CDR3 has 13 amino acids. CDR3 amino acids: CASSMRESETQYF. The CDR3, as DNA: TGTGCCAGTAGTATGCGGGAAAGCGAGACCCAGTACTTC.

The sample holds a few counts of this clonotype. The chain couples TRBV12-3 or TRBV12-4 to TRBJ2-7; no clear D. This CDR3 spans 14 amino acids. V lost 5 bases and J 2 bases, leaving 13 bases between the germline ends. CDR3 DNA: TGTGCCAGCAGTGTTGACATTTTCCCCTACGAGCAGTACTTC. This translates into CASSVDIFPYEQYF.

This clonotype has a handful of counts. This chain connects TRBV6-2 or TRBV6-3 to TRBJ2-3; TRBD1 is a possible D gene (5 bases). The CDR3 consists of 15 residues. V was cut by 2 bases and J by 0 bases, with 9 bases left in between. CDR1 is MNHEY and CDR2 is SVGEGT in the germline V gene. CDR3 sequence (DNA): TGTGCCAGCAGTTACAGGGGAACTAGCACAGATACGCAGTATTTT. Translated: CASSYRGTSTDTQYF.

The sample holds a few counts of this clonotype. The chain links TRBV7-2 to TRBJ1-5; D ambiguous. The CDR3 is 16 residues long. Trimming shortened V by 1 base and J by 3 bases, and 13 bases separated the two germline ends. The germline gives CDR1 SGHTA, CDR2 FQGNSA. CDR3: CASSLEVGRNNQPQHF. DNA for the CDR3: TGTGCCAGCAGCTTAGAAGTCGGCAGAAACAATCAGCCCCAGCATTTT.

A few counts support this clonotype. The rearrangement links TRBV27 to TRBJ2-1; TRBD2 might be the D (6 bases). The CDR3 is 13 amino acids. Deletions cut 3 bases from V and 9 bases from J, with 12 bases between. Germline V gene data show CDR1 as MNHEY and CDR2 as SMNVEV (reference sequence). CDR3 residues: CASSFGDGGEQFF. The DNA of the CDR3 is TGTGCCAGCAGTTTTGGGGACGGGGGTGAGCAGTTCTTC.

V and J are TRBV6-6 and TRBJ2-4; D remains ambiguous. The CDR3 has 12 residues. CDR1 is MNHNY and CDR2 is SVGAGI in the germline V gene (reference sequence). Trimming took 7 bases from V and 10 from J, leaving 14 bases between them. Here the CDR3 reads CASTSAGRIQYF. Written as DNA, the CDR3 is TGTGCCAGCACCTCGGCAGGACGGATTCAGTACTTC.

Notes on this clonotype: The junction and the germline gene differ at one end; a read error may be behind it. The chain employs TRBV7-2 and TRBJ1-2; D uncertain. Per the germline V gene, CDR1 is SGHTA and CDR2 is FQGNSA. The CDR3 totals 17 residues. The CDR3, as DNA: TGTGCCAGCAACTTAGAGAGGGCAGCAAACCCGGTGGGTGGCTACACCTTC. It yields the protein CASNLERAANPVGGYTF.

The rearrangement links TRBV24-1 to TRBJ2-3, with D perhaps matching TRBD2 (5 bases). The CDR3 contains 15 residues. V was shortened by 7 bases and J by 3 bases, with 16 bases between the two germline ends. CDR1 is KGHDR, CDR2 SFDVKD, per germline. CDR3 bases: TGTGCCACCAGGGGTCGAGTCCGGGGTACAGATACGCAGTATTTT. Protein sequence: CATRGRVRGTDTQYF.

This clonotype was observed at least ten times. J is TRBJ1-4 and V is TRBV6-5; TRBD1 is a possible D gene (5 bases). Germline loops: CDR1 MNHEY, CDR2 SVGAGI. The CDR3 sequence is 14 residues long. Deletions cut 2 bases from V and 13 bases from J, with 17 bases between. The CDR3 DNA is TGTGCCAGCAGTTACGCGGGACCGGGAAGGGGACTGTTTTTT. It translates to CASSYAGPGRGLFF.

The chain couples TRBV19 to TRBJ1-4, with TRBD1 matching over 7 bases. The CDR3 loop spans 14 amino acids. The germline V gene has CDR1 LNHDA and CDR2 SQIVND (reference sequence). After removal of 6 bases from V and 2 bases from J, the junction contained 3 bases not matched to a gene. In nucleotides, the CDR3 is TGTGCCAGTAGAGCGACAGGGACTAATGAAAAACTGTTTTTT. It translates to CASRATGTNEKLFF. Full variable domain (remainder filled in from reference TRBV19 and TRBJ1-4): DGGITQSPKYLFRKEGQNVTLSCEQNLNHDAMYWYRQDPGQGLRLIYYSQIVNDFQKGDIAEGYSVSREKKESFPLTVTSAQKNPTAFYLCASRATGTNEKLFFGSGTQLSVL.